A selection of T cell receptor beta chains follows, all from one sample in a study of blood T cell repertoires in COVID-19. Profiled with immunoSEQ multiplex PCR; TCRdb holds only in-frame clones, not every one. Among some 150,000 clones listed, about nine tenths were seen once. The source material was peripheral blood. Receptors originate from a woman in her forties or fifties with acute or convalescent COVID-19. The conserved cysteine and the conserved F or W are not part of the CDR3 here. A D gene is named only where the DNA matches it firmly. Rows give clone size only sometimes, using once, few, many, or a class for an expanded clone.

>.|TRBJ1-1|TRBV19|.
ASSIDRYTEAF
>.|TRBJ1-2|TRBV6-5|.
ASERGGHYGYT
>.|TRBJ2-3|TRBV10-1|.
ASSDRGSRTDTQY
>.|TRBJ1-2|TRBV5-5|.
ASSLGLNYGYT
>TRBD2|TRBJ2-1|TRBV7-8|.
ASSLGLAGLLSYNEQF
>TRBD1|TRBJ1-5|TRBV6-1|.
ASSDLRTGGRNQPQH
>TRBD2|TRBJ2-2|TRBV14|.
ASSQGGGTGELF
>.|TRBJ2-1|TRBV21-1|.
ASSRHRVCSYNEQF
>.|TRBJ2-1|TRBV6-5|.
ASQYVDEQF
>.|TRBJ1-2|TRBV13|.
ASSLSRGGYT
>.|TRBJ1-4|TRBV9|.
ASSGQRTNEKLF
>TRBD1|TRBJ1-1|TRBV19|.
ASCRGRVTEAF
>.|TRBJ1-5|TRBV5-1|once
ASSLDFRDQPQH
>.|TRBJ1-3|TRBV24-1|.
ATSDSSGNTIY
>TRBD2|TRBJ2-1|TRBV2|.
AIHSGGAAINEQF
>TRBD2|TRBJ2-7|TRBV11-2|.
ASSLAWASGSYEQY
>TRBD2|TRBJ2-3|TRBV20-1|.
SASPSGGDYTQY
>.|TRBJ1-3|TRBV7-9|many
ASSLADRRGTIY
>TRBD1|TRBJ2-7|TRBV18|few
ASSAGTGAYEQY
>TRBD1|TRBJ1-3|TRBV19|.
ASSPGQSSGNTIY
>.|TRBJ1-1|TRBV19|.
ASSPGGTEAF
>TRBD1|TRBJ1-2|TRBV15|.
ATSRDRTGNPYGYT
>TRBD1|TRBJ1-1|TRBV19|once
ASSSRTGMNTEAF
>.|TRBJ1-2|TRBV9|.
ASSVPSNSRAGGYT
>.|TRBJ2-7|TRBV27|.
ASSYGLSYEQY
>TRBD1|TRBJ1-1|TRBV19|.
ASSRQGESEAF
>.|TRBJ2-4|TRBV7-3|.
ASSRGAKNIQY
>.|TRBJ1-6|TRBV12-5|.
ASGSGSSNSPLH
>.|TRBJ1-2|TRBV7-9|.
ASSLQAHSYGYT
>.|TRBJ1-4|TRBV3-1/TRBV3-2|.
ASSQVPGGELF
>TRBD1|TRBJ2-7|TRBV5-1|.
ASSFGTGALYSYEQY
>TRBD1|TRBJ1-4|TRBV9|.
ASSPQPGQLSNEKLF
>.|TRBJ2-6|TRBV11-2|.
ASSLIAVSGANVLT
>TRBD2|TRBJ2-2|TRBV6-4|once
ASSELAGHTGELF
>.|TRBJ2-2|TRBV14|once
ASSRRTGLRTGELF
>TRBD1|TRBJ2-1|TRBV19|.
ASRLGQWGSYNEQF
>TRBD1|TRBJ1-1|TRBV19|.
ASSKLGTGGLYTEAF
>.|TRBJ1-1|TRBV9|.
ASSVGGPGTEAF
>.|TRBJ1-2|TRBV6-5|.
ASRPRDWSTCYT
>TRBD1|TRBJ2-1|TRBV9|.
ASSQKGQQMNEQF